The present entry profiles one TCR beta chain with its context. Antigen: not known. The data were taken from a study of cytomegalovirus exposure and HLA in healthy donors. Germline CDR1 is SGHDN and CDR2 is FVKESK. This CDR3 has 19 amino acids. V lost 4 bases and J 8 bases, leaving 30 bases between the germline ends. Study conclusions and caveats: Approximately 160 TCR beta chains were listed as cytomegalovirus-associated.

The PCR was carried out with 60 Vbeta primers and 13 Jbeta primers. The method was immunoSEQ multiplex PCR; TCRdb's version includes in-frame clones alone and lacks a portion of them. The sample holds about 180,000 clones; about four fifths are singletons and the top ten take about 2.9%. The sequence derives from a male donor in good health and CMV-seronegative. The chain carries TRBV14 and TRBJ2-1; weak D call: TRBD2 (6 bases). Sequencing was carried out using PBMCs. The CDR3 spells CASSPRRGLAVPSDYEQFF. As DNA, the CDR3 is TGTGCCAGCAGCCCCCGAAGGGGATTAGCGGTTCCCTCGGACTATGAGCAGTTCTTC.